This T cell receptor beta chain was identified in a study of shared clonotypes between healthy human individuals (dated by TCRdb to the early 2020s). About the study as a whole: The cohort included three men and a couple of women between 18 and 49 years of age. Per donor, three plates each were used for CD4 naive and CD4 memory, two for CD8 naive, and one for CD8 memory. Blood TCR repertoires of five healthy adults were deeply sequenced to estimate repertoire size and the extent of clonotype sharing between individuals. Each donor's leukapheresis produced roughly between about 0.85 and 10 billion PBMCs. To increase sequencing depth and limit assay-specific biases, different laboratories used diverse techniques to prepare libraries and sequence TCR repertoires. What the work shows at the level of the full study, not this receptor alone: Naive subsets generally had larger estimated clonotype richness than memory subsets did. The genetic and exposure-history diversity represented was limited by the small number of donors. Compared with non-shared clonotypes, clonotypes shared by all four sorted-subset donors had higher generation probabilities. Based on pairwise subsampling, the degree of clonotype sharing among donors was expected to be affected by sequencing depth. Across four donors, around 5.4% of naive CD4, around 3.5% of naive CD8, about 2% of memory CD4, and 0.4% of memory CD8 clonotypes were shared. Only blood was sampled, and tissue TCR repertoires likely differ from those in blood. Incomplete sequencing was indicated by rarefaction of sorted-subset datasets, despite the large sequencing depth.

Using the deep immunoSEQ assay, multiplex PCR amplified TCR CDR3 regions from genomic DNA. Extracted genomic DNA from each cell subset was distributed evenly across all wells of several immunoSEQ 96-well plates, and each plate was treated as a replicate. Each replicate PCR for sorted subsets received about 180 ng genomic DNA, equal to tens of thousands of T cell genomes. Purified libraries were quantified with a Qubit 3.0 fluorometer, sized on a Bioanalyzer 2100, and re-quantified with the KAPA Library Quantification kit. Each immunoSEQ 96-well plate was sequenced on its own single-read 150-cycle Illumina NextSeq 550 flow cell. The paper's data handling went like this. Because the immunoSEQ output included only junctional sequences and no quality scores, the filtering could not be the same as the filtering used for full-length reads. Sequences were annotated with PyIR, a Python wrapper for IgBLAST v1.9, and V/J genes and CDR3 were assigned using IMGT germline references. Reads were removed for weak V/J assignments (E-value above 1e-6), missing CDR3, stop codons, out-of-frame junctions, or ambiguous translated residues. V3J clonotypes were defined by identical inferred V gene, J gene, and CDR3 amino acid sequence. The percentage overlap between two repertoires was calculated by dividing the number of shared unique clonotypes by the size of the smaller repertoire. Richness of each repertoire was evaluated using RTK rarefaction, the Chao1 estimator, and Recon v2.1 estimates of unobserved clonotypes. OLGA was used to compute generation probabilities for all TCRbeta clonotypes that the gDNA method yielded from four donors. TCRdb stores this immuneACCESS table with in-frame sequences only. Part of the clones is absent; in the studies checked, under half of the shortfall reflects unresolved V genes, and no reason is known for the rest. Clonal size and the V and J genes are those of that table, whereas D and trimming came from the DNA. In all, the sample holds about 2.3 million clones, and approximately 95% of those were seen once. The ten largest clonotypes hold 0.35% to 0.5% of the sample.

The donors were healthy, HIV-negative adults who had no recently reported acute infections or vaccinations. Every donor was a Caucasian adult residing in Nashville, Tennessee, USA. CD4+ T cells were enriched by magnetic negative selection; naive cells were then positively selected on CD45RA, and the negative fraction formed the memory subset. Blood was obtained by leukapheresis, after which PBMCs were separated by Ficoll-Histopaque density gradient centrifugation and cryopreserved in liquid nitrogen vapor phase. Analytical flow cytometry was used to check the purity and quantity of each magnetically sorted T cell population. From each sorted fraction, genomic DNA was isolated and quantified by UV absorbance on a Nanodrop 2000c. Notes on this clone: What antigen it recognizes has not been identified. The sample holds no much larger clone one base away, and base qualities are not on file.

Inclusive of the bounding cysteine and phenylalanine, the CDR3 is 18 residues long. CDR3 DNA is the only sequence kept; it has 54 bases, read in frame from the first base. In this chain, TRBV21-1 is recombined with TRBJ2-5; the D call in the table, TRBD1, was not verified against the DNA. TRBV21-1 is a listed pseudogene. The TCR was taken from a man aged 18-30 years in good health. Some clones in this sample may be carry-over from other donors' samples. Sequenced sample: naive CD4+ T cells from PBMCs. The intended sense of this specimen's cell subset or site label: CD45RA+ positively selected. CDR3 sequence: CASSKGPGTGYEEETQYF. The DNA sequence reads TGTGCCAGCAGCAAAGGTCCGGGGACAGGGTACGAGGAAGAGACCCAGTACTTC.